Listed here are 5 T cell receptor beta chains from one sample, sequenced in a study of T cell responses to AZD1222 COVID-19 vaccine. Clones were sequenced by immunoSEQ multiplex PCR, and TCRdb holds only the in-frame ones, with some missing. There are about 120,000 clones in the sample; just under 90% occur only once, and 9% to 15% lies in the top ten. The material sequenced was peripheral blood, taken on day 0 of AZD1222 vaccination. The receptors derive from an adult in good health.

The V gene is TRBV4-1, the J gene TRBJ1-3, with D hard to call. Between the trimmed V and J ends, which lost 2 bases and 3 bases, there was a span of 14 bases. The CDR3 length is 16 residues. The V gene's germline CDR1 is MGHRA and CDR2 YSYEKL. This chain's CDR3 is CASSQPTGPRGNTIYF. The CDR3 DNA is TGCGCCAGCAGCCAACCCACCGGACCCCGTGGAAACACCATATATTTT.

This clone appeared a single time. The V call is TRBV7-8, the J call TRBJ2-5, with D perhaps TRBD2 (6 bases). The germline gives CDR1 SGHVS, CDR2 FQNEAQ. Trimming took off 3 bases at V and 5 bases at J, with 10 bases between the two ends. This CDR3 contains 13 residues. In nucleotides, the CDR3 is TGTGCCAGCAGCTTCCTCCGGGGGGAGACCCAGTACTTC. Residues: CASSFLRGETQYF.

The chain links TRBV18 to TRBJ2-3; 8 bases fit TRBD1. This CDR3 is built from 17 residues. Germline CDR1 KGHSH, CDR2 LQKENI. Trimming cost V 1 base and J 2 bases; bases outside gene matches: 8. CDR3 DNA: TGTGCCAGCTCACCACTTCCGGGACAGGTCCTCACAGATACGCAGTATTTT. Its translation: CASSPLPGQVLTDTQYF.

The chain carries TRBV4-1 and TRBJ2-1; 9 positions match TRBD2. CDR1 is MGHRA and CDR2 is YSYEKL in the germline V gene. CDR3 length: 16 amino acids. V gave up 2 bases and J gave up 0 bases; unmatched junction bases: 2. The CDR3 spells CASSQLTSGSYNEQFF. CDR3 nucleotide sequence: TGCGCCAGCAGCCAATTGACTAGCGGCTCCTACAATGAGCAGTTCTTC.

This clone was observed many times. Other DNA sequences of this sample code for an identical CDR3. This sequence joins TRBV7-2 and TRBJ1-4; tentative D call: TRBD1 (5 bases). The CDR3 totals 13 residues. Germline-derived CDR1 and CDR2 are SGHTA and FQGNSA. Trimming stripped 2 bases from V and 5 bases from J, with 6 bases between. CDR3 residues: CASSLRQNEKLFF. DNA of the CDR3: TGTGCCAGCAGCTTACGACAGAATGAAAAACTGTTTTTT.